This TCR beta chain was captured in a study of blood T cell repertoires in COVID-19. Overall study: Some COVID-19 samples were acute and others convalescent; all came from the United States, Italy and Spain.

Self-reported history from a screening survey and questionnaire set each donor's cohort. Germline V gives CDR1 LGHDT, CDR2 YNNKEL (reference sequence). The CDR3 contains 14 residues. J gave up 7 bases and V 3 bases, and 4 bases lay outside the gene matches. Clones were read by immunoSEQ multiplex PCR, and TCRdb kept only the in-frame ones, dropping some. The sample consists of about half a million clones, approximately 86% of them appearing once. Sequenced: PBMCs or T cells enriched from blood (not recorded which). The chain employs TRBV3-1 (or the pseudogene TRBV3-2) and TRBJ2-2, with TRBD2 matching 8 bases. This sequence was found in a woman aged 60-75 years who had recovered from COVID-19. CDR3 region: CASSQGGGRGELFF. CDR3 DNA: TGTGCCAGCAGCCAGGGCGGGGGGCGCGGGGAGCTGTTTTTT.